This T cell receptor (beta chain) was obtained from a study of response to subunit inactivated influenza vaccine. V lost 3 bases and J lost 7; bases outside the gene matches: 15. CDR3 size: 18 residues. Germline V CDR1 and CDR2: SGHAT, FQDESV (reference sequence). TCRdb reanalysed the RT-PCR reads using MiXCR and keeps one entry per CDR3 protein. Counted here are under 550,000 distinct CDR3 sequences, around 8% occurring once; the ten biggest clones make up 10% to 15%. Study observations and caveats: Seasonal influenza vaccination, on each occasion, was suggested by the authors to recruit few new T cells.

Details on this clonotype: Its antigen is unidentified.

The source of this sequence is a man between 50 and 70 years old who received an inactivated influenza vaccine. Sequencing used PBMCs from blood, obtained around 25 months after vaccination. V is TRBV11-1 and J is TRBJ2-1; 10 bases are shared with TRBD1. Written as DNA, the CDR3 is TGTGCCAGCAGCTTTAAAAGCCAAGGGACAGGGGCGCGGAATGAGCAGTTCTTC. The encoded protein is CASSFKSQGTGARNEQFF. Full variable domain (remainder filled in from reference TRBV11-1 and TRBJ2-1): EAEVAQSPRYKITEKSQAVAFWCDPISGHATLYWYRQILGQGPELLVQFQDESVVDDSQLPKDRFSAERLKGVDSTLKIQPAELGDSAMYLCASSFKSQGTGARNEQFFGPGTRLTVL.